Listed below are T cell receptor beta chains from one sample, sequenced in a study of cytomegalovirus exposure and HLA in healthy donors. Assay: immunoSEQ multiplex PCR; the TCRdb copy retains only in-frame clones and omits some. The sample carries roughly 140,000 clones, 80% recorded once. What was sequenced was PBMCs. The source is a man aged 35 to 55 in good health and CMV-seronegative. Both conserved end residues are part of each CDR3. Fields, in order: CDR3 protein, CDR3 DNA, clone size, D gene, J gene, V gene, CDR3 length. D genes are given only for firm matches. For some rows the clone size is stated as once, few or many, or as a class when expanded; others skip it.

cdr3_aa: CSVEKGGTYEQYF; cdr3_nt: TGCAGCGTTGAAAAAGGGGGCACCTACGAGCAGTACTTC; clone_size: NA; d_call: TRBD1; j_call: TRBJ2-7; v_call: TRBV29-1; cdr3_length: 13
cdr3_aa: CAISESRGGINEKLFF; cdr3_nt: TGTGCCATCAGTGAGTCGAGAGGGGGAATTAATGAAAAACTGTTTTTT; clone_size: NA; d_call: NA; j_call: TRBJ1-4; v_call: TRBV10-3; cdr3_length: 16
cdr3_aa: CASSSRGLDSTEAFF; cdr3_nt: TGTGCCAGCAGTTCCAGGGGGCTGGATAGTACTGAAGCTTTCTTT; clone_size: NA; d_call: TRBD1; j_call: TRBJ1-1; v_call: TRBV6-6; cdr3_length: 15
cdr3_aa: CASSVGGRNEAFF; cdr3_nt: TGTGCCAGTAGTGTAGGGGGCAGGAATGAAGCTTTCTTT; clone_size: NA; d_call: TRBD1; j_call: TRBJ1-1; v_call: TRBV19; cdr3_length: 13
cdr3_aa: CASSLSPQTPNSPLHF; cdr3_nt: TGTGCCAGCAGTTTATCGCCACAAACCCCGAATTCACCCCTCCACTTT; clone_size: NA; d_call: NA; j_call: TRBJ1-6; v_call: TRBV27; cdr3_length: 16
cdr3_aa: CASSTPGERQFF; cdr3_nt: TGTGCCAGCAGCACTCCGGGGGAGCGGCAGTTCTTC; clone_size: NA; d_call: NA; j_call: TRBJ2-1; v_call: TRBV5-4; cdr3_length: 12
cdr3_aa: CASRGQGQETQYF; cdr3_nt: TGTGCCAGCAGAGGACAGGGCCAAGAGACCCAGTACTTC; clone_size: NA; d_call: TRBD1; j_call: TRBJ2-5; v_call: TRBV2; cdr3_length: 13
cdr3_aa: CASSIPRENSPLHF; cdr3_nt: TGTGCCAGTAGTATACCCAGGGAAAACTCACCCCTCCACTTT; clone_size: few; d_call: NA; j_call: TRBJ1-6; v_call: TRBV19; cdr3_length: 14
cdr3_aa: CASSGGTSGGVDTQYF; cdr3_nt: TGTGCCAGCAGTGGCGGGACTAGCGGGGGGGTAGATACGCAGTATTTT; clone_size: NA; d_call: TRBD2; j_call: TRBJ2-3; v_call: TRBV6-1; cdr3_length: 16
cdr3_aa: CASSLAGRSNTGELFF; cdr3_nt: TGTGCCAGCAGCTTAGCTGGCAGATCGAACACCGGGGAGCTGTTTTTT; clone_size: NA; d_call: NA; j_call: TRBJ2-2; v_call: TRBV7-6; cdr3_length: 16
cdr3_aa: CASSERGNQPQHF; cdr3_nt: TGTGCCAGCAGTGAACGGGGGAATCAGCCCCAGCATTTT; clone_size: NA; d_call: NA; j_call: TRBJ1-5; v_call: TRBV25-1; cdr3_length: 13
cdr3_aa: CASSGPGYGNTIYF; cdr3_nt: TGTGCCAGCAGCGGGCCAGGGTACGGAAACACCATATATTTT; clone_size: NA; d_call: NA; j_call: TRBJ1-3; v_call: TRBV9; cdr3_length: 14
cdr3_aa: CASSQGVSGGETQYF; cdr3_nt: TGCGCCAGCAGCCAAGGGGTTAGCGGGGGGGAGACCCAGTACTTC; clone_size: NA; d_call: TRBD2; j_call: TRBJ2-5; v_call: TRBV4-3; cdr3_length: 15
cdr3_aa: CASSLAGALTEAFF; cdr3_nt: TGTGCCAGCAGCTTAGCAGGGGCTCTAACTGAAGCTTTCTTT; clone_size: NA; d_call: NA; j_call: TRBJ1-1; v_call: TRBV7-8; cdr3_length: 14
cdr3_aa: CASSPRPGGGTDTQYF; cdr3_nt: TGTGCCAGCAGCCCTCGGCCGGGGGGGGGCACAGATACGCAGTATTTT; clone_size: NA; d_call: TRBD2; j_call: TRBJ2-3; v_call: TRBV7-3; cdr3_length: 16
cdr3_aa: CASSLTQVINSPLHF; cdr3_nt: TGTGCCAGCAGCTTGACGCAGGTTATTAATTCACCCCTCCACTTT; clone_size: NA; d_call: NA; j_call: TRBJ1-6; v_call: TRBV5-4; cdr3_length: 15
cdr3_aa: CASRRGQGNYEQYF; cdr3_nt: TGTGCCAGCAGACGGGGACAGGGGAACTACGAGCAGTACTTC; clone_size: NA; d_call: TRBD1; j_call: TRBJ2-7; v_call: TRBV6-5; cdr3_length: 14
cdr3_aa: CASSIGGTVQETQYF; cdr3_nt: TGTGCCAGTAGTATAGGAGGGACAGTACAAGAGACCCAGTACTTC; clone_size: few; d_call: TRBD1; j_call: TRBJ2-5; v_call: TRBV19; cdr3_length: 15
cdr3_aa: CASSIQGKESPLHF; cdr3_nt: TGTGCCAGTAGTATCCAGGGGAAAGAGTCACCCCTCCACTTT; clone_size: once; d_call: NA; j_call: TRBJ1-6; v_call: TRBV19; cdr3_length: 14
cdr3_aa: CASSQVHRDTDTQYF; cdr3_nt: TGCGCCAGCAGCCAAGTTCACAGGGACACAGATACGCAGTATTTT; clone_size: NA; d_call: NA; j_call: TRBJ2-3; v_call: TRBV4-3; cdr3_length: 15
cdr3_aa: CAWSKGAYNSPLHF; cdr3_nt: TGTGCCTGGAGTAAGGGGGCATATAATTCACCCCTCCACTTT; clone_size: few; d_call: TRBD1; j_call: TRBJ1-6; v_call: TRBV30; cdr3_length: 14
cdr3_aa: CASSQAGGDGSYEQYF; cdr3_nt: TGCGCCAGCAGTCAAGCCGGGGGGGACGGCTCCTACGAGCAGTACTTC; clone_size: NA; d_call: TRBD2; j_call: TRBJ2-7; v_call: TRBV23-1; cdr3_length: 16
cdr3_aa: CASSLAGGAYGYTF; cdr3_nt: TGTGCCAGCAGCTTGGCAGGGGGCGCCTATGGCTACACCTTC; clone_size: NA; d_call: TRBD1; j_call: TRBJ1-2; v_call: TRBV5-4; cdr3_length: 14
cdr3_aa: CAWSRERGGLDTQYF; cdr3_nt: TGTGCCTGGAGCCGAGAGCGGGGGGGCCTCGATACGCAGTATTTT; clone_size: few; d_call: TRBD2; j_call: TRBJ2-3; v_call: TRBV30; cdr3_length: 15
cdr3_aa: CASSGEQGSGQPQHF; cdr3_nt: TGTGCCAGCAGTGGGGAACAGGGTTCTGGTCAGCCCCAGCATTTT; clone_size: NA; d_call: NA; j_call: TRBJ1-5; v_call: TRBV2; cdr3_length: 15
cdr3_aa: CAGQQGALGSPLHF; cdr3_nt: TGTGCCGGACAGCAGGGGGCTCTAGGTTCACCCCTCCACTTT; clone_size: once; d_call: TRBD1; j_call: TRBJ1-6; v_call: TRBV2; cdr3_length: 14
cdr3_aa: CASSPPGQGVTNEKLFF; cdr3_nt: TGTGCCAGCTCACCCCCGGGACAGGGAGTCACTAATGAAAAACTGTTTTTT; clone_size: once; d_call: TRBD1; j_call: TRBJ1-4; v_call: TRBV18; cdr3_length: 17
cdr3_aa: CASSPRSRQGGPNEQFF; cdr3_nt: TGTGCCAGCAGCCCCCGTAGTCGGCAGGGAGGACCCAATGAGCAGTTCTTC; clone_size: NA; d_call: NA; j_call: TRBJ2-1; v_call: TRBV9; cdr3_length: 17
cdr3_aa: CASSPQGDTEAFF; cdr3_nt: TGTGCCAGCTCACCACAGGGAGACACTGAAGCTTTCTTT; clone_size: NA; d_call: NA; j_call: TRBJ1-1; v_call: TRBV18; cdr3_length: 13
cdr3_aa: CASSQGTTGNTIYF; cdr3_nt: TGCGCCAGCAGCCAAGGGACAACTGGAAACACCATATATTTT; clone_size: NA; d_call: NA; j_call: TRBJ1-3; v_call: TRBV4-3; cdr3_length: 14
cdr3_aa: CASSILAGGTDTQYF; cdr3_nt: TGTGCCAGTAGTATCCTAGCGGGGGGCACAGATACGCAGTATTTT; clone_size: NA; d_call: TRBD2; j_call: TRBJ2-3; v_call: TRBV19; cdr3_length: 15
cdr3_aa: CASSYSWSGGAETQYF; cdr3_nt: TGTGCCAGCAGTTACTCCTGGAGCGGGGGGGCGGAGACCCAGTACTTC; clone_size: NA; d_call: TRBD2; j_call: TRBJ2-5; v_call: TRBV6-5; cdr3_length: 16
cdr3_aa: CASSQTGGSYGYTF; cdr3_nt: TGCGCCAGCAGTCAGACTGGGGGCAGCTATGGCTACACCTTC; clone_size: NA; d_call: NA; j_call: TRBJ1-2; v_call: TRBV23-1; cdr3_length: 14
cdr3_aa: CASSEYGGQGAREQYF; cdr3_nt: TGTGCCAGCAGTGAATACGGGGGACAGGGGGCGCGTGAGCAGTACTTC; clone_size: NA; d_call: TRBD1; j_call: TRBJ2-5; v_call: TRBV25-1; cdr3_length: 16
cdr3_aa: CASSLDRGRYGYTF; cdr3_nt: TGTGCCAGCAGTCTAGACAGGGGTAGATATGGCTACACCTTC; clone_size: NA; d_call: TRBD1; j_call: TRBJ1-2; v_call: TRBV27; cdr3_length: 14
cdr3_aa: CASSLEGGGDYNEQFF; cdr3_nt: TGCGCCAGCAGCTTGGAGGGGGGGGGCGACTACAATGAGCAGTTCTTC; clone_size: once; d_call: NA; j_call: TRBJ2-1; v_call: TRBV5-1; cdr3_length: 16
cdr3_aa: CASSELSSDTEAFF; cdr3_nt: TGTGCCAGCAGTGAGCTTAGTAGTGACACTGAAGCTTTCTTT; clone_size: few; d_call: NA; j_call: TRBJ1-1; v_call: TRBV6-1; cdr3_length: 14
cdr3_aa: CASSEVQRYGYTF; cdr3_nt: TGTGCCAGCAGTGAAGTACAGAGATATGGCTACACCTTC; clone_size: NA; d_call: NA; j_call: TRBJ1-2; v_call: TRBV2; cdr3_length: 13
cdr3_aa: CASSRQGNTEAFF; cdr3_nt: TGTGCCAGCTCGCGACAGGGGAACACTGAAGCTTTCTTT; clone_size: NA; d_call: TRBD1; j_call: TRBJ1-1; v_call: TRBV18; cdr3_length: 13
cdr3_aa: CASSLYRVASGGDNEQFF; cdr3_nt: TGCGCCAGCAGCTTATACCGGGTCGCTAGCGGGGGGGACAATGAGCAGTTCTTC; clone_size: NA; d_call: TRBD2; j_call: TRBJ2-1; v_call: TRBV5-1; cdr3_length: 18
cdr3_aa: CASSPGRLSSYEQYF; cdr3_nt: TGTGCCAGCTCACCAGGCAGGCTGTCCTCCTACGAGCAGTACTTC; clone_size: NA; d_call: NA; j_call: TRBJ2-7; v_call: TRBV18; cdr3_length: 15
cdr3_aa: CASFPWGSQGDTQYF; cdr3_nt: TGTGCCAGCTTCCCCTGGGGAAGTCAGGGAGATACGCAGTATTTT; clone_size: NA; d_call: NA; j_call: TRBJ2-3; v_call: TRBV6-5; cdr3_length: 15
cdr3_aa: CASNLGSSDTQYF; cdr3_nt: TGCGCCAGCAACTTGGGGAGCTCAGATACGCAGTATTTT; clone_size: once; d_call: NA; j_call: TRBJ2-3; v_call: TRBV5-1; cdr3_length: 13
cdr3_aa: CASSPRLAGGQETQYF; cdr3_nt: TGTGCCAGCAGCCCCCGACTAGCGGGGGGGCAAGAGACCCAGTACTTC; clone_size: NA; d_call: TRBD2; j_call: TRBJ2-5; v_call: TRBV9; cdr3_length: 16
cdr3_aa: CAITRTEPIYGYTF; cdr3_nt: TGTGCCATCACACGGACAGAGCCGATCTATGGCTACACCTTC; clone_size: NA; d_call: NA; j_call: TRBJ1-2; v_call: TRBV2; cdr3_length: 14
cdr3_aa: CASSLLSGTGSETQYF; cdr3_nt: TGCGCCAGCAGCCTTCTATCCGGGACAGGCAGTGAGACCCAGTACTTC; clone_size: once; d_call: TRBD1; j_call: TRBJ2-5; v_call: TRBV5-1; cdr3_length: 16
cdr3_aa: CASSTPTRLGEQFF; cdr3_nt: TGTGCCAGTAGTACCCCAACTAGGCTGGGTGAGCAGTTCTTC; clone_size: NA; d_call: NA; j_call: TRBJ2-1; v_call: TRBV19; cdr3_length: 14
cdr3_aa: CASSQSGLADDNTQYF; cdr3_nt: TGCGCCAGCAGCCAGAGTGGGCTAGCGGACGACAATACGCAGTATTTT; clone_size: NA; d_call: TRBD2; j_call: TRBJ2-3; v_call: TRBV4-3; cdr3_length: 16
cdr3_aa: CASREILQGGNTEAFF; cdr3_nt: TGTGCCAGCAGAGAGATCCTGCAGGGAGGAAACACTGAAGCTTTCTTT; clone_size: NA; d_call: NA; j_call: TRBJ1-1; v_call: TRBV6-6; cdr3_length: 16
cdr3_aa: CASRPTGTFSYEQYF; cdr3_nt: TGTGCCAGTAGACCGACAGGGACCTTCTCCTACGAGCAGTACTTC; clone_size: NA; d_call: TRBD1; j_call: TRBJ2-7; v_call: TRBV19; cdr3_length: 15
cdr3_aa: CASSLDSAAYNEQFF; cdr3_nt: TGCGCCAGCAGCTTGGATAGCGCGGCCTACAATGAGCAGTTCTTC; clone_size: few; d_call: NA; j_call: TRBJ2-1; v_call: TRBV5-1; cdr3_length: 15
cdr3_aa: CASSLIGRPGVDTIYF; cdr3_nt: TGTGCCAGCAGTCTCATAGGGCGTCCCGGGGTTGACACCATATATTTT; clone_size: few; d_call: NA; j_call: TRBJ1-3; v_call: TRBV28; cdr3_length: 16
cdr3_aa: CASSQQGFLRNEQFF; cdr3_nt: TGTGCCAGCAGTCAACAGGGATTTTTGCGCAATGAGCAGTTCTTC; clone_size: NA; d_call: NA; j_call: TRBJ2-1; v_call: TRBV5-6; cdr3_length: 15
cdr3_aa: CASSGNRVVSTEAFF; cdr3_nt: TGTGCCAGCAGCGGAAACAGGGTAGTTAGCACTGAAGCTTTCTTT; clone_size: NA; d_call: NA; j_call: TRBJ1-1; v_call: TRBV7-2; cdr3_length: 15
cdr3_aa: CASTGQGQLTGELFF; cdr3_nt: TGCGCCAGCACCGGACAGGGGCAACTCACCGGGGAGCTGTTTTTT; clone_size: NA; d_call: TRBD1; j_call: TRBJ2-2; v_call: TRBV5-1; cdr3_length: 15